The sequence of this T cell receptor beta chain was determined in a study of human T cells and chemical hapten exposure. Study-wide results and caveats: Patch test scores rose with PT1 expanded TCR counts, a positive correlation.

The treatment denotes: therapeutic diphenylcyclopropenone sensitization with weekly scalp DPC. This clonotype was found a few times. Its antigen is as yet unknown. Separate cDNA molecules received unique molecular identifiers, which the library attached to them. MiXCR was run by TCRdb on the reads, yielding one entry per CDR3 protein. The table records 3,500 to 4,500 distinct CDR3 sequences, about half of them present only once. The TCR comes from an adult with alopecia areata. Some clones in this sample may be carry-over from other donors' samples. This table probably holds off-target reads from a library built for another chain. Sequenced here: whole blood, sampled before DPC sensitization or 2, 6, or about 24 weeks after (not recorded which).

The CDR3 DNA reads TGTGCCAGCAGCTTTTTCCGGGAGGGCTCCTACAATGAGCAGTTCTTC. Translated, it gives CASSFFREGSYNEQFF. The chain recombines TRBV5-6 with TRBJ2-1; 8 nucleotides line up with TRBD2. Germline V gene sequence: CDR1 SGHDT, CDR2 YYEEEE. V lost 2 bases to trimming and J lost 0 bases; unmatched junction nucleotides: 4. CDR3 length: 16 amino acids.